Given below is one T cell receptor (beta chain) in context. These data come from a study of blood T cell repertoires in COVID-19. Assay used: immunoSEQ multiplex PCR; TCRdb lists only in-frame clones, some missing. Of roughly 320,000 clones listed, approximately 90% are singletons. Living in 24 US areas, the participants were between 18 and 89 years of age. Symptom resolution, clearance, or two negative PCRs marked donors in Cohort 3 as recovered. The CDR3 loop spans 15 amino acids. V lost 1 base to trimming and J lost 2 bases, with 11 bases between them. CDR1 and CDR2 from the germline V gene are LGHNA and YNFKEQ.

The chain recombines TRBV4-2 with TRBJ1-2, with TRBD1 as a possible D gene (5 bases). Sample: PBMCs or T cells enriched from blood (not recorded which). The sequence derives from a young man who had recovered from COVID-19. The CDR3 reads CASSQARQSNYGYTF. The DNA of the CDR3 is TGTGCCAGCAGCCAAGCCCGACAGTCCAACTATGGCTACACCTTC.